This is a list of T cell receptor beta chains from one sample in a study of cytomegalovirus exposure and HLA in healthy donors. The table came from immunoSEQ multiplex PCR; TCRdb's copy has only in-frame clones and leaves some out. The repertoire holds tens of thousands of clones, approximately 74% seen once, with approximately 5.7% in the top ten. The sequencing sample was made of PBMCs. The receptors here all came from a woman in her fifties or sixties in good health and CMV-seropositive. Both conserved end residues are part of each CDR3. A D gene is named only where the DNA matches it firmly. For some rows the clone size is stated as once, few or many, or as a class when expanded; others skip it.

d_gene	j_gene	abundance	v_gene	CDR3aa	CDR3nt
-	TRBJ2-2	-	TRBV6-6	CASNQVRTGELFF	TGTGCCAGCAACCAGGTCCGCACCGGGGAGCTGTTTTTT
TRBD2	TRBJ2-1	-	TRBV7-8	CASSLVVLAGGAYNEQFF	TGTGCCAGCAGCTTAGTAGTTCTAGCGGGAGGAGCGTACAATGAGCAGTTCTTC
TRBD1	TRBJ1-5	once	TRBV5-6	CASSLGQGYQPQHF	TGTGCCAGCAGCCTAGGACAGGGCTATCAGCCCCAGCATTTT
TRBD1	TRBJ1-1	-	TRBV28	CASTSPTGANTEAFF	TGTGCCAGCACCTCCCCAACAGGGGCGAACACTGAAGCTTTCTTT
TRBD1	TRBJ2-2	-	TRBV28	CASKDTGAAGELFF	TGTGCCAGCAAAGATACAGGGGCGGCCGGGGAGCTGTTTTTT
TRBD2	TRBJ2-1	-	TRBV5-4	CASSPPGTSPQDEQFF	TGTGCCAGCAGCCCCCCCGGGACTAGCCCCCAAGATGAGCAGTTCTTC
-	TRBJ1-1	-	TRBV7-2	CASSLEAGSGTEAFF	TGTGCCAGCAGCTTAGAAGCCGGGTCGGGGACTGAAGCTTTCTTT
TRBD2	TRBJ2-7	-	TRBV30	CAWRYRGVEQYF	TGTGCCTGGAGATATCGGGGGGTCGAGCAGTACTTC
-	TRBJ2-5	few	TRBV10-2	CASMAGAWETQYF	TGCGCCAGTATGGCGGGGGCGTGGGAGACCCAGTACTTC
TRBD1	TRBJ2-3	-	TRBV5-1	CASSLGPGQGEDTQYF	TGCGCCAGCAGCTTGGGCCCGGGACAGGGTGAAGATACGCAGTATTTT
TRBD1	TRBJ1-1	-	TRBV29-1	CSAQARGYTEAFF	TGCAGCGCCCAGGCCAGGGGGTACACTGAAGCTTTCTTT